This TCR beta chain was sequenced for a study of shared clonotypes between healthy human individuals (dated by TCRdb to between 2020 and 2021). Notes on the research overall: A couple of women and three men aged 18 to 49 years were included in the cohort. Leukapheresis yielded between about 0.9 and 8.9 billion PBMCs per donor. To estimate repertoire size and how much clonotype sharing occurs between individuals, the study deeply sequenced the blood TCR repertoires of roughly 5 healthy adults. To increase sequencing depth and limit assay-specific biases, TCR repertoire library preparation and sequencing were carried out by different laboratories using diverse techniques. For each donor, CD4 naive and CD4 memory were each given three plates, CD8 naive was given two plates, and CD8 memory was given one plate. The research as a whole found: Compared with non-shared clonotypes, the clonotypes found in all four sorted-subset donors had higher generation probabilities. Larger estimated clonotype richness was generally found for naive subsets than for memory subsets. Even with the large sequencing depth, rarefaction of the sorted-subset datasets indicated that sequencing was incomplete. Because the study included only a small number of donors, the genetic and exposure-history diversity represented was limited. Sampling was limited to blood, and TCR repertoires in tissue likely differ from TCR repertoires in blood. When several donors were compared, the shared fraction of clonotypes was about 5% for naive CD4, 3.5% to 4% for naive CD8, roughly 2.3% for memory CD4, and around 0.37% for memory CD8. Pairwise subsampling indicated that sequencing depth was expected to affect the degree of clonotype sharing among donors.

The donors were healthy, HIV-negative adults who had no recently reported acute infections or vaccinations. All donors were Caucasian adults living in Nashville, Tennessee, USA. CD4+ T cells were enriched through magnetic negative selection, after which naive cells were positively selected on CD45RA and the remaining negative fraction served as the memory subset. Blood was collected by leukapheresis, and PBMCs were isolated by Ficoll-Histopaque density gradient centrifugation and then cryopreserved in liquid nitrogen vapor phase. Analytical flow cytometry was used to check the purity and quantity of each magnetically sorted T cell population. Genomic DNA was isolated from each sorted fraction and quantified by UV absorbance on a Nanodrop 2000c. Using the deep immunoSEQ assay, multiplex PCR amplified TCR CDR3 regions from genomic DNA. Extracted genomic DNA from each cell subset was spread evenly across all wells of several immunoSEQ 96-well plates, with each plate serving as a replicate. For sorted subsets, about 200 ng genomic DNA, equal to tens of thousands of T cell genomes, was loaded into each replicate PCR. The purified libraries were quantified using a Qubit 3.0 fluorometer, sized with a Bioanalyzer 2100, and then quantified again using the KAPA Library Quantification kit. A separate single-read 150-cycle Illumina NextSeq 550 flow cell was used to sequence each immunoSEQ 96-well plate. As for the original processing: The immunoSEQ output contained only junctional sequences without quality scores, so filtering could not match that applied to full-length reads. To assign V/J genes and CDR3, sequences were annotated against IMGT germline references using PyIR, a Python wrapper for IgBLAST v1.9. Reads were removed for weak V/J assignments (E-value above 1e-6), missing CDR3, stop codons, out-of-frame junctions, or ambiguous translated residues. V3J clonotypes were defined by identical inferred V gene, J gene, and CDR3 amino acid sequence. Percentage overlap between repertoires was calculated by dividing the number of shared unique clonotypes by the size of the smaller repertoire. Repertoire richness was assessed with RTK rarefaction, the Chao1 estimator, and Recon v2.1 estimates of unobserved clonotypes. Generation probabilities were computed with OLGA for all TCRbeta clonotypes obtained by the gDNA method from a handful of donors. The immuneACCESS repertoire file appears here via TCRdb, limited to in-frame rearrangements. These files lack a portion of the clones; in checked studies, under half of the deficit traces to unresolved V genes, and the cause of the others is not known. The DNA gave D and trimming, while V, J and clone size come from that table. Here the sample has about 1 million clones; around 74% occur a single time. The ten largest clones take up 1.4% of the sample.

A note on this clone: The antigen this receptor binds is unknown. No clone much larger than this one lies a single base away; base qualities are absent.

Relative to germline, V is 0 bases shorter and J is 1 base shorter, with 8 bases between their ends. Inclusive of the bounding cysteine and phenylalanine, the CDR3 is 15 residues long. Here the CDR3 DNA is all that survives: 45 bases in frame from base 1. CDR1 is given as SGHNT and CDR2 as YYREEE, both from the germline V gene (reference sequence). Rearrangement joined TRBV5-4 to TRBJ2-1, with no confidently assigned D gene. Sequenced sample: memory CD4+ T cells sorted from blood. The cell subset or site tag for this specimen amounts to: CD45RA-negative fraction. The TCR comes from a man younger than 35 in good health. The sequence in DNA is TGTGCCAGCAGCTTGGCAACGGGTTCCTACAATGAGCAGTTCTTC. The encoded protein is CASSLATGSYNEQFF.